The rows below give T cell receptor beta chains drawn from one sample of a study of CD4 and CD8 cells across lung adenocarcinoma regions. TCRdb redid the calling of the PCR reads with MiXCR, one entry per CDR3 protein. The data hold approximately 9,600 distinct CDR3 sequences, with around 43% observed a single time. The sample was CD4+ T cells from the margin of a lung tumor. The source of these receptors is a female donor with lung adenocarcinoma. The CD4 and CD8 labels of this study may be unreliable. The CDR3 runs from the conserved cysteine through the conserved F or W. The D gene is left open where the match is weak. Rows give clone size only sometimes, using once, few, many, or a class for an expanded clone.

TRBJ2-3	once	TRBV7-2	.	CASSLAGPGVLNTDTQYF	TGTGCCAGCAGCTTAGCAGGCCCAGGGGTCCTGAACACAGATACGCAGTATTTT
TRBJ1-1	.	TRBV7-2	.	CASSSRDTQGTEAFF	TGTGCCAGCAGCTCCCGGGACACCCAGGGCACTGAAGCTTTCTTT
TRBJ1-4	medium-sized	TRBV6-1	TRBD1	CASSDRGTNEKLFF	TGTGCCAGCAGCGACAGGGGAACTAATGAAAAACTGTTTTTT
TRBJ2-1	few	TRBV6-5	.	CASSYTGATVHNEQFF	TGTGCCAGCAGTTACACGGGGGCAACAGTACACAATGAGCAGTTCTTC
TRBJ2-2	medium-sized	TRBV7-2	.	CASSSGGANTGELFF	TGTGCCAGCAGTTCCGGCGGGGCTAACACCGGGGAGCTGTTTTTT
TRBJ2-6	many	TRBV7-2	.	CASSLQGLLPGANVLTF	TGTGCCAGCAGCTTACAGGGCCTCCTACCTGGGGCCAACGTCCTGACTTTC
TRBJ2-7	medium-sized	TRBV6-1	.	CASSELPVSYEQYF	TGTGCCAGCAGTGAATTGCCAGTCTCCTACGAGCAGTACTTC
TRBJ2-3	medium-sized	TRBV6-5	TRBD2	CASSSPGLAGKSTDTQYF	TGTGCCAGCAGTTCCCCGGGACTAGCGGGAAAAAGCACAGATACGCAGTATTTT
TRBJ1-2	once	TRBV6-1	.	CASKRGRNYGYTF	TGTGCCAGCAAGAGGGGCCGTAACTATGGCTACACCTTC
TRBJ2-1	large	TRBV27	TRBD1	CASSSGTGRSNEQFF	TGTGCCAGCAGTTCCGGGACAGGGCGTAGCAATGAGCAGTTCTTC
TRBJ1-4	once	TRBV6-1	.	CASSPGTAKLHF	TGTGCCAGCAGTCCCGGGACGGCAAAACTGCATTTT
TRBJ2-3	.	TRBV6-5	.	CASSSYLYVGRAKDTQYF	TGTGCCAGCAGTTCCTATTTGTATGTCGGCCGCGCCAAAGATACGCAGTACTTT
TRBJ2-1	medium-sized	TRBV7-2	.	CAIRDTQSSYNEQFF	TGTGCCATCCGGGACACCCAATCCTCCTACAATGAGCAGTTCTTC
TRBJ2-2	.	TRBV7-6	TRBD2	CASTSGTNTGELFF	TGTGCCAGCACTAGCGGGACGAACACCGGGGAGCTGTTTTTT
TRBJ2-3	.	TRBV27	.	CASSLRYSGDTQYF	TGTGCCAGCAGTTTAAGGTACTCCGGAGATACGCAGTATTTT
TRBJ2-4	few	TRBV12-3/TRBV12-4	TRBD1	CASSPGQGQNIQYF	TGTGCCAGCAGTCCGGGACAGGGACAAAACATTCAGTACTTC
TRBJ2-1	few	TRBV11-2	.	CASSLGEAEYNEQFF	TGTGCCAGCAGCTTAGGGGAAGCGGAATACAATGAGCAGTTCTTC
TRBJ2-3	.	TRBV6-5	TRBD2	CASSWGGSAKDTQYF	TGTGCCAGCAGTTGGGGCGGGAGCGCCAAAGATACGCAGTACTTT